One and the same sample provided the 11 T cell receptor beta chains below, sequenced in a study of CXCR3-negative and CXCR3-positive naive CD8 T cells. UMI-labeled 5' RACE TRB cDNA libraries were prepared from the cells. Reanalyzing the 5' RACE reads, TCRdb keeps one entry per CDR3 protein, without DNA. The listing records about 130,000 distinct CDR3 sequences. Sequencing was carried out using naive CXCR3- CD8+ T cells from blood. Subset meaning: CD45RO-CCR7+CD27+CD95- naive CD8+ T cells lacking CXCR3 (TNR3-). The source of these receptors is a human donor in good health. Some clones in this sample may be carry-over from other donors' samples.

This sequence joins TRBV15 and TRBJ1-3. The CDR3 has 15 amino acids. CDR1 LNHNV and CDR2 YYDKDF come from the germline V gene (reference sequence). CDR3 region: CATSRASSSGNTIYF.

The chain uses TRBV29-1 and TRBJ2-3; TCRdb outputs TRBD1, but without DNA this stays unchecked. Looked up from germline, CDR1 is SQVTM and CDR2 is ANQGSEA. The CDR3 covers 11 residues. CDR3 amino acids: CSVEGADTQYF.

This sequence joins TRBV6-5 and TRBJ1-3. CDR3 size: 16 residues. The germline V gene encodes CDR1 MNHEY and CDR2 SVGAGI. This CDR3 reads CASSYSGQISGNTIYF.

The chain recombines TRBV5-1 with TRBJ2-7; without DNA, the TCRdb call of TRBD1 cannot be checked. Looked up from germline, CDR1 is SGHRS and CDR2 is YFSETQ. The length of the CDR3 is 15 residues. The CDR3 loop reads CASSAGQGAPGEQYF.

The CDR3 loop is CASSPTGFSYEQYF. This chain joins TRBV9 and TRBJ2-7; absent DNA, TCRdb's TRBD1 call cannot be checked. Germline CDR1 and CDR2: SGDLS and YYNGEE. The CDR3 length is 14 residues.

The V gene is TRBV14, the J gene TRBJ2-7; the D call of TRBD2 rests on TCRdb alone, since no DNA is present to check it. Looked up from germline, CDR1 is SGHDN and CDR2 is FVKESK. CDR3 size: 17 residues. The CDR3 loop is CASSQVYVGALHYEQYF.

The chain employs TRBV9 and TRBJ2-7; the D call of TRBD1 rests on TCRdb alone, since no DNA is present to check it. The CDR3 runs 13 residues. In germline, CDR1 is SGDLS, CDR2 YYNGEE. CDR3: CASSVDAGGEQYF.

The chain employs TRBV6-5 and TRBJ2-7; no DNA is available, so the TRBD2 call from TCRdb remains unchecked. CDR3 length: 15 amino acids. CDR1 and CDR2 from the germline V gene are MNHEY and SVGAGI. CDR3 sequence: CASSGLGDSSYEQYF.

This chain's CDR3 is CASSLAWEAPLNEQFF. The genes are TRBV5-4 and TRBJ2-1; TCRdb lists TRBD2, though no DNA is available to test this call. The germline V gene has CDR1 SGHNT and CDR2 YYREEE (reference sequence). The length of the CDR3 is 16 residues. The full variable domain, in which reference TRBV5-4 and TRBJ2-1 provide the parts outside the CDR3, is ETGVTQSPTHLIKTRGQQVTLRCSSQSGHNTVSWYQQALGQGPQFIFQYYREEENGRGNFPPRFSGLQFPNYSSELNVNALELDDSALYLCASSLAWEAPLNEQFFGPGTRLTVL.

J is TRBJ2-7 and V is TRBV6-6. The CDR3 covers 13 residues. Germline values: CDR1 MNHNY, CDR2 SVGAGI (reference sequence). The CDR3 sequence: CASSYGFPYEQYF.

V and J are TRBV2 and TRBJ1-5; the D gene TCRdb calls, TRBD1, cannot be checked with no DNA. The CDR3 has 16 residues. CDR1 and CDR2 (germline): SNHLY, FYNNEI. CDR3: CASSEGTGYVNQPQHF.